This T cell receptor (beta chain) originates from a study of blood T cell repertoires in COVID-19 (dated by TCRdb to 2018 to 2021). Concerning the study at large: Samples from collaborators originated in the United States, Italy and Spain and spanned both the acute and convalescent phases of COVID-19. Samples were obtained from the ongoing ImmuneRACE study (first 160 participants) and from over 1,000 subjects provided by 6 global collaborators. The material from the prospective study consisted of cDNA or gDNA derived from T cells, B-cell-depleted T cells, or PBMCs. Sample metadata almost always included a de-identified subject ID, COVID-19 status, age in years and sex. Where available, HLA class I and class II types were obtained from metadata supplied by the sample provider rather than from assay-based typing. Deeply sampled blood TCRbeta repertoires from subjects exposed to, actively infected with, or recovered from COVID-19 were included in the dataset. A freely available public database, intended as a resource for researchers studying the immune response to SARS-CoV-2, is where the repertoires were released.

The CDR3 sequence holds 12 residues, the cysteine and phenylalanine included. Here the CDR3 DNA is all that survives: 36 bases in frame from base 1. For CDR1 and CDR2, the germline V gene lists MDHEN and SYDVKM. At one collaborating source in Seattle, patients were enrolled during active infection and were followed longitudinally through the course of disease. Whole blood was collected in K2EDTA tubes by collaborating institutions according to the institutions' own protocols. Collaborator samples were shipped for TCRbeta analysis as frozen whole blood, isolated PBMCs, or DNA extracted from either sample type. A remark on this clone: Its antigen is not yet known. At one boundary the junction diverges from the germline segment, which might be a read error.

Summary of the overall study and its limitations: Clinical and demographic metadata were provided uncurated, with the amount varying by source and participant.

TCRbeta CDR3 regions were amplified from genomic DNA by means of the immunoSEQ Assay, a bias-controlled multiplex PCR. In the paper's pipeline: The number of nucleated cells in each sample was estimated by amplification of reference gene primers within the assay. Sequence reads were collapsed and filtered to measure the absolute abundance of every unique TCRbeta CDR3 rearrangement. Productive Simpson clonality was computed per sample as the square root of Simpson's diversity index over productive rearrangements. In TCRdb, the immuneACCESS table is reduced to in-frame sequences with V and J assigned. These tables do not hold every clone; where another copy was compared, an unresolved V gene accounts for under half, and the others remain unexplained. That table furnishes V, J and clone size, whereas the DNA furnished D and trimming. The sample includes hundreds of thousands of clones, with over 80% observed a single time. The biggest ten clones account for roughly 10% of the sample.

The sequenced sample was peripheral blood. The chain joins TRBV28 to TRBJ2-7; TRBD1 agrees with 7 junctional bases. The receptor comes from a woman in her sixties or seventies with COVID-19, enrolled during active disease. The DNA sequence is TGTGCCAGCAGTCCCTCAGACAGGGAAAATAACTTC. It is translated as CASSPSDRENNF.